This T cell receptor beta chain was identified in a study of identical twins. Study observations and caveats: Fewer insertions were carried by abundant cord blood beta clonotypes, but none was seen in memory repertoires. Twins' excess sharing was less marked for out-of-frame beta sequences. Out-of-frame alpha sequences common to twins exhibited an excess of low generation probability.

TCRdb reprocessed the 5' RACE reads via MiXCR and lists one record per CDR3 protein. The sample yields over 550,000 distinct CDR3 sequences, just over 7% seen once. Concerning this clonotype itself: Its matching antigen is unknown.

These same data were also listed under a study on yellow fever vaccine responses in identical twins.

The clonotype comes from a young woman in good health. The sequenced sample consisted of PBMCs.

CDR3 residues: CASVPAGGGETQYF. CDR3 coding DNA: TGTGCCAGCGTACCAGCGGGAGGAGGGGAGACCCAGTACTTC. The chain uses TRBV27 and TRBJ2-5; 9 bases are a match to TRBD2. CDR3 size: 14 residues. Germline V gene data show CDR1 as MNHEY and CDR2 as SMNVEV (reference sequence). V dropped 8 bases and J dropped 5; count of bases not matched to a gene: 9.